These 30 T cell receptor beta chains were all obtained from the same sample, sequenced in a study of control samples from healthy donors and cancer patients. Only in-frame clones appear in the TCRdb table, and some are missing; sequencing was by immunoSEQ multiplex PCR. The sample contains 90,000 to 110,000 clones, roughly 85% of which appear only once. Material for sequencing was blood. The source is a woman aged 50 to 60 in good health.

This clone was observed a handful of times. In the same sample, other DNA sequences code for this CDR3. The rearrangement uses TRBV6-5 and TRBJ1-4; 8 bases line up with TRBD1. CDR1 MNHEY and CDR2 SVGAGI come from the germline V gene. This CDR3 has 14 amino acids. J gave up 8 bases and V 6 bases, and 8 bases lay outside the gene matches. The CDR3 loop reads CASRLDRVVEKLFF. The CDR3 DNA reads as TGTGCCAGCAGACTGGACAGGGTGGTCGAAAAACTGTTTTTT.

Worth noting for this clone: This CDR3 is also generated by other DNA sequences in the sample. The chain couples TRBV28 to TRBJ1-2; a possible D gene is TRBD1 (6 bases). Per the germline V gene, CDR1 is MDHEN and CDR2 is SYDVKM. The CDR3 runs 13 residues. Trimming removed 5 bases from V and 2 bases from J, with 9 bases in between. CDR3 sequence (DNA): TGTGCCAGCAGTCTCACAGGGAACTATGGCTACACCTTC. Protein: CASSLTGNYGYTF.

This clone was detected a few times. The V gene is TRBV5-6, the J gene TRBJ1-4; D is unclear. Germline-derived CDR1 and CDR2 are SGHDT and YYEEEE. The V end was cut by 0 bases, the J end by 0 bases, with 12 bases between. There are 17 residues in the CDR3. CDR3 DNA sequence: TGTGCCAGCAGCTTGGCCGTGACACCCGCAACTAATGAAAAACTGTTTTTT. The encoded protein is CASSLAVTPATNEKLFF.

This chain uses TRBV6-2 or TRBV6-3 with TRBJ1-1; no clear D. With 5 bases removed from V and 1 base from J, the gap between germline ends came to 8 bases. CDR3 size: 13 residues. Germline V lookup: CDR1 MNHEY, CDR2 SVGEGT. This CDR3 is CASSAQWNTEAFF. CDR3 in DNA: TGTGCCAGCAGTGCCCAGTGGAACACTGAAGCTTTCTTT.

This clone was counted only a few times. This rearrangement joins TRBV4-2 to TRBJ1-2; possibly TRBD1 for D (6 bases). V was shortened by 1 base and J by 2 bases, with 11 bases between the two germline ends. In germline, CDR1 is LGHNA, CDR2 YNFKEQ. The CDR3 extends over 15 amino acids. The CDR3 DNA sequence: TGTGCCAGCAGCCAAGCCGAGGGGGAGAACTATGGCTACACCTTC. Its translation is CASSQAEGENYGYTF.

The chain joins TRBV11-2 to TRBJ1-1, with D maybe TRBD1 (6 bases). CDR1 and CDR2 from the germline V gene are SGHAT and FQNNGV. Trimming stripped 4 bases from V and 1 base from J, with 13 bases between. The CDR3 extends over 15 amino acids. This CDR3 reads CASSSLTGSNTEAFF. The DNA for the CDR3 is TGTGCCAGCAGCTCGTTGACAGGCTCGAACACTGAAGCTTTCTTT.

This clone appeared a single time. V and J are TRBV7-8 and TRBJ2-3, with D perhaps given as TRBD1 or TRBD2 (5 bases each). Germline lookup yields CDR1 SGHVS and CDR2 FQNEAQ. The V end lost 4 bases, the J end lost 0 bases, and 11 bases lay between the germline ends. CDR3 length equals 15 residues. The DNA of the CDR3 is TGTGCCAGCAGCTCGACTGGGACCAGCACAGATACGCAGTATTTT. Encoded protein: CASSSTGTSTDTQYF.

V and J are TRBV6-6 and TRBJ1-1; 8 bases are shared with TRBD1. The CDR3 extends over 16 amino acids. J lost 3 bases, V lost 5 bases, and 11 bases had no gene match. CDR1 MNHNY and CDR2 SVGAGI come from the germline V gene (reference sequence). In nucleotides, the CDR3 is TGTGCCAGCAGTACCGACCGGACAGGGAGGTACACTGAAGCTTTCTTT. Translating it yields CASSTDRTGRYTEAFF.

The V and J genes are TRBV6-4 and TRBJ2-6; no clear D. V lost 3 bases to trimming and J lost 1 base, with 7 bases between them. The CDR3 has 15 amino acids. The V gene's germline CDR1 is MRHNA and CDR2 SNTAGT. The CDR3 DNA follows: TGTGCCAGCAGTGAAGGAACTTCTGGGGCCAACGTCCTGACTTTC. It specifies CASSEGTSGANVLTF.

The chain is built from TRBV7-9 and TRBJ1-2, with D maybe TRBD1 (6 bases). The CDR3 totals 16 residues. The V end was cut by 4 bases, the J end by 3 bases, with 18 bases between. CDR1 is SEHNR and CDR2 is FQNEAQ in the germline V gene (reference sequence). The CDR3 DNA reads as TGTGCCAGCAGCTCACAAGGGGGGCGAGGTGACTATGGCTACACCTTC. Residues: CASSSQGGRGDYGYTF. Variable domain in full (rest from reference TRBV7-9 and TRBJ1-2): DTGVSQNPRHKITKRGQNVTFRCDPISEHNRLYWYRQTLGQGPEFLTYFQNEAQLEKSRLLSDRFSAERPKGSFSTLEIQRTEQGDSAMYLCASSSQGGRGDYGYTFGSGTRLTVV.

The V gene is TRBV7-3, the J gene TRBJ2-5; D possibly matches TRBD1 or TRBD2 (5 bases each). CDR3 length equals 13 residues. Germline V gene sequence: CDR1 SGHTA, CDR2 FQGTGA. V lost 5 bases, J lost 5 bases, and 12 bases lay in between. The CDR3 loop reads CASSKGRRETQYF. CDR3 nucleotide sequence: TGTGCCAGCAGCAAGGGACGGCGGGAGACCCAGTACTTC.

This clone was seen a few times. CDR3 DNA: TGTGCCAGCAGTATTCGGGGGAGCTATAATTCACCCCTCCACTTT. Translating gives CASSIRGSYNSPLHF. This chain uses TRBV6-2 or TRBV6-3 with TRBJ1-6; the D gene is possibly TRBD1 (5 bases). The germline CDR1 and CDR2 sequences are MNHEY and SVGEGT. The CDR3 is 15 amino acids. Trimming took 5 bases from V and 3 from J, leaving 11 bases between them.

This clone was recorded only once. The V and J genes are TRBV2 and TRBJ2-5; TRBD1 matches at 9 bases. Germline V gene sequence: CDR1 SNHLY, CDR2 FYNNEI. After removal of 5 bases from V and 6 bases from J, the junction contained 4 bases not matched to a gene. CDR3 length equals 13 residues. As DNA, the CDR3 is TGTGCCAGCAGTATGACAGGGGGGAAGACCCAGTACTTC. This encodes CASSMTGGKTQYF.

The CDR3 DNA sequence: TGTGCCAGCAGCCAGGGTATAGGGAGGAATTCACCCCTCCACTTT. This codes for CASSQGIGRNSPLHF. V is TRBV5-4 and J is TRBJ1-6; D is possibly TRBD1 (5 bases). Trimming removed 4 bases from V and 7 bases from J, with 15 bases in between. CDR1 and CDR2 (germline): SGHNT, YYREEE (reference sequence). CDR3 size: 15 residues.

This clone was picked up one time. This chain joins TRBV19 and TRBJ1-4; possible D gene TRBD1, 6 bases. The CDR3 extends over 16 amino acids. Germline assignment: CDR1 LNHDA and CDR2 SQIVND (reference sequence). Deletions cut 4 bases from V and 5 bases from J, with 17 bases between. CDR3 nucleotides: TGTGCCAGTAGTAGGACAATCGGACAGCTAAATGAAAAACTGTTTTTT. Its protein is CASSRTIGQLNEKLFF.

This clone was counted between two and nine times. The chain joins TRBV7-3 to TRBJ1-1; 9 nucleotides align to TRBD1. The V gene's germline CDR1 is SGHTA and CDR2 FQGTGA. CDR3 size: 13 residues. J gave up 5 bases and V 2 bases, and 0 bases lay outside the gene matches. The CDR3: CASSLGTGTEAFF. DNA for the CDR3: TGTGCCAGCAGCTTAGGGACAGGGACTGAAGCTTTCTTT.

The chain recombines TRBV3-1 (or the pseudogene TRBV3-2) with TRBJ1-5; D gene uncertain. From germline, CDR1 is LGHDT and CDR2 YNNKEL (reference sequence). This CDR3 has 13 residues. Between the trimmed V and J ends, which lost 0 bases and 12 bases, there was a span of 12 bases. The CDR3 is CASSQDDNKHQHF. The CDR3 DNA follows: TGTGCCAGCAGCCAAGATGACAACAAGCACCAGCATTTT.

This clone occurred once. CDR3 DNA sequence: TGTGCCAGCAGTTTATACCAACAGGGGCTCACAGATACGCAGTATTTT. Amino acids: CASSLYQQGLTDTQYF. The J gene is TRBJ2-3, the V gene TRBV27; 7 nucleotides match TRBD1. With V trimmed by 1 base and J by 2 bases, 6 bases remained unmatched. This CDR3 has 16 amino acids. Germline loops: CDR1 MNHEY, CDR2 SMNVEV (reference sequence).

Only a few counts were recorded for this clone. The chain links TRBV6-1 to TRBJ2-5; D not certain. CDR3 length: 16 amino acids. In germline, CDR1 is MNHNS, CDR2 SASEGT. The V end was cut by 1 base, the J end by 7 bases, with 19 bases between. This chain's CDR3 is CASSEVSSRLSGTQYF. The CDR3 region has the DNA TGTGCCAGCAGTGAAGTGTCGTCCCGCCTTTCGGGGACCCAGTACTTC.

The J gene is TRBJ2-2, the V gene TRBV5-1, with D possibly matching TRBD1 (6 bases). The germline CDR1 and CDR2 sequences are SGHRS and YFSETQ. Trimming removed 0 bases from V and 4 bases from J, with 10 bases in between. The CDR3 consists of 15 residues. In DNA, the CDR3 is TGCGCCAGCAGCTTGGGTGGACAGATCACCGGGGAGCTGTTTTTT. This encodes CASSLGGQITGELFF.

A remark on this clone: The junction does not match germline at one end; this may be a read error. The chain has TRBV2 and TRBJ1-2, with 7 bases that match TRBD1. This CDR3 is 12 amino acids long. Per the germline V gene, CDR1 is SNHLY and CDR2 is FYNNEI. The CDR3 nucleotides are TGTGCCAGCAGTGTATCGACAGGGTTAGGGGCCTTC. Translated, it gives CASSVSTGLGAF. The full variable domain, its missing parts supplied by reference TRBV2 and TRBJ1-2, is EPEVTQTPSHQVTQMGQEVILRCVPISNHLYFYWYRQILGQKVEFLVSFYNNEISEKSEIFDDQFSVERPDGSNFTLKIRSTKLEDSAMYFCASSVSTGLGAFGSGTRLTVV.

The chain joins TRBV10-3 to TRBJ2-2; 7 nucleotides agree with TRBD1. Germline V gene data show CDR1 as ENHRY and CDR2 as SYGVKD. V gave up 4 bases and J gave up 1 base; unmatched junction bases: 6. CDR3 length: 16 amino acids. The CDR3 DNA reads as TGTGCCATCAGTGGTAACAGGGGCGAGAACACCGGGGAGCTGTTTTTT. It encodes CAISGNRGENTGELFF.

V is TRBV3-1 (or the pseudogene TRBV3-2) and J is TRBJ1-6, with TRBD1 matching over 9 bases. Germline CDR1 and CDR2: LGHDT and YNNKEL (reference sequence). This CDR3 region has 14 residues. V lost 4 bases, J lost 6 bases, and 1 base stayed unmatched. The CDR3 is CASSRTGANSPLHF. The CDR3 DNA reads TGTGCCAGCAGCCGGACAGGGGCTAATTCACCCCTCCACTTT.

This chain uses TRBV30 with TRBJ2-6, with D unclear. The CDR3 runs to 13 residues. Germline V gives CDR1 GTSNPN, CDR2 SVGIG (reference sequence). Trimming removed 0 bases at V and 4 bases at J, with 4 bases between. The CDR3 sequence is CAWSVGGANVLTF. CDR3 in DNA: TGTGCCTGGAGTGTTGGGGGGGCCAACGTCCTGACTTTC.

V gene TRBV28 combines with J gene TRBJ1-1; D may be TRBD1 (5 bases). CDR3 length: 12 residues. Trimming left V 2 bases short and J 7 bases short, with 8 bases between. Germline-derived CDR1 and CDR2 are MDHEN and SYDVKM. Written as DNA, the CDR3 is TGTGCCAGCAGTTTACTGGGGCTTGAAGCTTTCTTT. This gives the protein CASSLLGLEAFF.

The chain is built from TRBV28 and TRBJ2-5; D unclear. Trimming took 5 bases from V and 3 from J, leaving 16 bases between them. The CDR3 spans 15 residues. Germline V gene sequence: CDR1 MDHEN, CDR2 SYDVKM. The CDR3 is CASSPSRIKKETQYF. The CDR3 coding sequence is TGTGCCAGCAGTCCTTCACGAATAAAAAAAGAGACCCAGTACTTC.

V usage is TRBV11-3 and J usage is TRBJ2-1; 10 bases match TRBD1. The germline gives CDR1 SGHNT, CDR2 YENEEA. The V segment lost 5 bases and the J segment 5 bases; nucleotides outside the gene matches: 6. The CDR3 contains 15 residues. Here the CDR3 DNA reads TGTGCCAGCAGCCTTAGACAGGGGGCTAACAATGAGCAGTTCTTC. This translates into CASSLRQGANNEQFF.

The chain combines TRBV6-5 with TRBJ1-2; D gene unclear. CDR1 and CDR2 from the germline V gene are MNHEY and SVGAGI. V was trimmed by 0 bases and J by 4 bases, leaving 9 bases between them. CDR3 length: 14 residues. DNA of the CDR3: TGTGCCAGCAGTTACTCCGGGGAAAGCTATGGCTACACCTTC. It codes for CASSYSGESYGYTF.

The rearrangement joins TRBV28 to TRBJ2-1, with D possibly being TRBD2 (6 bases). The germline gives CDR1 MDHEN, CDR2 SYDVKM. The CDR3 consists of 12 residues. Trimming shortened V by 3 bases and J by 12 bases, and 12 bases separated the two germline ends. The CDR3 region has the DNA TGTGCCAGCAGTTTGCCCGGGGGTACGCAGTTCTTC. This gives the protein CASSLPGGTQFF.

The CDR3 sequence is CASSPQGSGSGNTIYF. The CDR3 nucleotides read TGTGCCAGCTCACCACAAGGATCTGGATCTGGAAACACCATATATTTT. The chain uses TRBV18 and TRBJ1-3; D not certain. This CDR3 spans 16 amino acids. Germline CDR1 is KGHSH and CDR2 is LQKENI. V lost 1 base, J lost 1 base, and 11 bases lay in between.